This T cell receptor (beta chain) is drawn from a study of blood T cell repertoires in COVID-19. Germline lookup yields CDR1 SNHLY and CDR2 FYNNEI. The length of the CDR3 is 13 residues. Trimming left V 4 bases short and J 0 bases short, with 7 bases between. While infection was still active, Seattle patients were enrolled and then followed longitudinally. Libraries were prepared by immunoSEQ multiplex PCR; TCRdb keeps only in-frame clonotypes and omits some of them. The data show roughly 200,000 clones, 82% seen once. This TCR was recovered from a woman aged 55-70 years with COVID-19, enrolled during active disease. Sequencing input: peripheral blood. The J gene is TRBJ2-7, the V gene TRBV2; D gene uncertain. The CDR3: CASSGSVSYEQYV. CDR3 coding DNA: TGTGCCAGCAGTGGGTCAGTCTCCTACGAGCAGTACGTC.